The clone carrying this TCR beta chain was counted once. In the original processing: Amplifying reference gene primers gave estimates of nucleated cell counts. Assay: immunoSEQ multiplex PCR; the TCRdb copy retains only in-frame clones and omits some. V and J calls and clone size are as listed in that table; D and trimming were resolved from the DNA. Seen here are approximately 300,000 clones, about 89% observed once, and the top ten hold under 7.5%. The source of the sample is a study of blood T cell repertoires in COVID-19. Study in general: Specimens from acute and convalescent COVID-19 originated in the United States, Italy and Spain.

This receptor was obtained from a man aged 18 to 30 who had recovered from COVID-19. The sequenced sample consisted of peripheral blood.

CDR3 nucleotides: TGCAGCGTTGGGACAGGGGTCCACGAGCAGTACTTC. Amino acids: CSVGTGVHEQYF. The genes are TRBV29-1 and TRBJ2-7; 9 bases line up with TRBD1. CDR3 length: 12 residues. CDR1 is SQVTM, CDR2 ANQGSEA, per germline. With 4 bases clipped from V and 5 bases from J, the junction kept 3 bases outside the gene matches.